These T cell receptor beta chains were read from a single sample in a study of identical twins. TCRdb re-called the 5' RACE reads with MiXCR, one entry per CDR3 protein. The table includes hundreds of thousands of distinct CDR3 sequences, around 12% detected once. These data are also associated with another study on yellow fever vaccine responses in identical twins.

The sequenced sample was CD8+ T cells sorted from blood. These receptors were collected from a woman aged 18 to 35 in good health. CDR3s include the opening cysteine and the closing phenylalanine or tryptophan. D genes are given only for firm matches. For some rows the clone size is stated as once, few or many, or as a class when expanded; others skip it.

CDR3,DNA,size,V,D,J
CASSLAVAGGGDEQFF,TGTGCCAGCAGTTTAGCGGTAGCGGGAGGTGGGGATGAGCAGTTCTTC,many,TRBV12-3/TRBV12-4,TRBD2,TRBJ2-1
CASSLRLAGGFEQYF,TGCGCCAGCAGCCTACGACTAGCGGGAGGGTTCGAGCAGTACTTC,.,TRBV4-1,TRBD2,TRBJ2-7
CASSVGSPSHEQYF,TGTGCCAGCAGCGTGGGGTCTCCATCGCACGAGCAGTACTTC,few,TRBV9,.,TRBJ2-7
CASSATSYRETQYF,TGTGCCAGCAGCGCTACTAGTTATCGAGAGACCCAGTACTTC,.,TRBV7-6,.,TRBJ2-5
CASSVEGGNEKLFF,TGTGCCAGCAGCGTAGAAGGGGGAAATGAAAAACTGTTTTTT,.,TRBV9,.,TRBJ1-4
CASIPVAGGDTDTQYF,TGTGCCAGCATCCCCGTAGCGGGAGGGGACACAGATACGCAGTATTTT,few,TRBV27,TRBD2,TRBJ2-3
CASSSGLERYNEQFF,TGTGCCAGCAGCTCGGGACTAGAGAGATACAATGAGCAGTTCTTC,.,TRBV13,TRBD2,TRBJ2-1
CASSTFPLAGDTDTQYF,TGTGCCAGCAGTACATTCCCCCTAGCGGGAGACACAGATACGCAGTATTTT,.,TRBV2,TRBD2,TRBJ2-3
CASSPSGGGATDTQYF,TGTGCCAGCTCACCCTCGGGGGGTGGGGCCACAGATACGCAGTATTTT,few,TRBV18,TRBD2,TRBJ2-3
CASIPPSKPSTDTQYF,TGCGCCAGCATCCCCCCGTCGAAACCGAGCACAGATACGCAGTATTTT,many,TRBV5-1,.,TRBJ2-3
CASSSGQGADQPQHF,TGTGCCAGCAGCTCAGGACAGGGGGCGGATCAGCCCCAGCATTTT,.,TRBV7-1,TRBD1,TRBJ1-5
CASSQAREGLLLIYEQYF,TGCGCCAGCAGCCAAGCGCGGGAGGGCCTGCTACTCATCTACGAGCAGTACTTC,many,TRBV4-1,TRBD2,TRBJ2-7
CASSSGLAGAPYNEQFF,TGTGCCAGCAGCTCCGGGCTAGCGGGGGCCCCCTACAATGAGCAGTTCTTC,few,TRBV5-6,TRBD2,TRBJ2-1
CASSPHSSSYNEQFF,TGTGCCAGCAGCCCACACTCGAGCTCCTACAATGAGCAGTTCTTC,.,TRBV9,.,TRBJ2-1
CASSQDWAENTDTQYF,TGTGCCAGCAGCCAAGATTGGGCGGAGAACACAGATACGCAGTATTTT,few,TRBV4-2,.,TRBJ2-3
CASSAGTTDSKQYF,TGTGCCAGCAGTGCCGGGACTACGGATTCGAAGCAGTACTTC,few,TRBV2,TRBD2,TRBJ2-7
CASSLAGSTDTQYF,TGTGCCAGCAGTTTAGCGGGGTCCACAGATACGCAGTATTTT,many,TRBV12-3/TRBV12-4,.,TRBJ2-3
CASSPRRGGTDTQYF,TGTGCCAGCTCACCACGGCGGGGAGGCACAGATACGCAGTATTTT,.,TRBV18,.,TRBJ2-3
CASSQAILAGTIPSTDTQYF,TGTGCCAGCAGCCAAGCTATACTAGCGGGAACTATCCCAAGCACAGATACGCAGTATTTT,few,TRBV14,TRBD2,TRBJ2-3
CASRLGAGNTEAFF,TGTGCCAGCAGACTGGGGGCAGGGAACACTGAAGCTTTCTTT,.,TRBV2,.,TRBJ1-1
CASSPMDSFTDTQYF,TGTGCCAGCAGCCCAATGGACAGCTTCACAGATACGCAGTATTTT,few,TRBV11-3,.,TRBJ2-3
CASSRTSGDLDTQYF,TGTGCCAGCAGCCGGACTAGCGGGGACCTTGATACGCAGTATTTT,many,TRBV6-1,TRBD2,TRBJ2-3
CASSVARDGREAITDTQYF,TGTGCCAGCAGCGTAGCCCGCGATGGGCGGGAGGCTATCACAGATACGCAGTATTTT,.,TRBV9,TRBD2,TRBJ2-3
CSARALHGGTPDTQYF,TGCAGTGCTAGAGCCCTCCACGGGGGGACCCCAGATACGCAGTATTTT,few,TRBV20-1,TRBD2,TRBJ2-3
CASSQRTGYNEKLFF,TGCGCCAGCAGCCAGAGGACAGGGTATAATGAAAAACTGTTTTTT,.,TRBV4-1,TRBD1,TRBJ1-4
CASSSGSRGGYGYTF,TGTGCCAGCAGCTCCGGGTCTCGGGGGGGCTATGGCTACACCTTC,few,TRBV5-6,.,TRBJ1-2
CASSFDLNRDRESIYGYTF,TGTGCCAGCAGCTTCGACCTGAACCGGGACAGAGAGAGTATCTATGGCTACACCTTC,.,TRBV7-4,TRBD1,TRBJ1-2
CATQRRDHTDTQYF,TGTGCCACTCAGAGAAGAGACCACACAGATACGCAGTATTTT,few,TRBV15,.,TRBJ2-3
CASMEREGPQETQYF,TGTGCCAGCATGGAGCGGGAGGGGCCTCAAGAGACCCAGTACTTC,few,TRBV9,TRBD2,TRBJ2-5
CATELQRGELFF,TGTGCCACCGAACTACAGCGCGGGGAGCTGTTTTTT,many,TRBV19,.,TRBJ2-2
CASSQDGPVTYEQYF,TGTGCCAGCAGCCAAGATGGCCCGGTAACCTACGAGCAGTACTTC,.,TRBV3-1,.,TRBJ2-7
CASSHQGVGELFF,TGCGCCAGCAGCCACCAGGGCGTTGGGGAGCTGTTTTTT,few,TRBV4-1,.,TRBJ2-2
CASSLELAGIDEQFF,TGTGCCAGCAGCTTAGAACTAGCGGGAATCGATGAGCAGTTCTTC,.,TRBV13,TRBD2,TRBJ2-1
CASSYSTGGETQYF,TGTGCCAGCAGTTACTCGACAGGGGGAGAGACCCAGTACTTC,few,TRBV6-5,TRBD1,TRBJ2-5
CASTALLAGGPNEQFF,TGTGCCAGCACCGCTCTCCTAGCGGGAGGGCCGAATGAGCAGTTCTTC,many,TRBV27,TRBD2,TRBJ2-1
CASSEWGTGGTYEQYF,TGTGCCAGCAGTGAATGGGGGACAGGGGGGACCTACGAGCAGTACTTC,.,TRBV25-1,TRBD1,TRBJ2-7
CASSQVPSGLYNEQFF,TGTGCCAGCAGCCAAGTTCCTAGCGGTCTCTACAATGAGCAGTTCTTC,many,TRBV3-1,TRBD2,TRBJ2-1
CASSERPSGQNTDTQYF,TGTGCCAGCAGTGAAAGGCCATCGGGACAAAACACAGATACGCAGTATTTT,.,TRBV6-1,.,TRBJ2-3
CASSILTSGGAGADTQYF,TGTGCCAGCAGTATCCTGACTAGCGGGGGGGCGGGGGCAGATACGCAGTATTTT,.,TRBV27,TRBD2,TRBJ2-3
CASSLFHQEAFF,TGTGCCAGCAGTTTATTCCACCAAGAAGCTTTCTTT,few,TRBV12-3/TRBV12-4,.,TRBJ1-1
CASSSPLTEGQGFYEQFF,TGTGCCAGCAGCTCACCCCTAACGGAGGGACAAGGATTTTATGAGCAGTTCTTC,.,TRBV7-2,.,TRBJ2-1
CASSLVGAGGISYEQYF,TGTGCCAGCAGCTTAGTTGGGGCGGGAGGAATCTCCTACGAGCAGTACTTC,few,TRBV7-9,TRBD2,TRBJ2-7
CSAWTDQSNTEAFF,TGCAGTGCGTGGACAGATCAAAGCAACACTGAAGCTTTCTTT,many,TRBV20-1,.,TRBJ1-1
CASKTGDTSTDTQYF,TGTGCCAGCAAGACAGGGGATACTAGCACAGATACGCAGTATTTT,.,TRBV7-9,TRBD1,TRBJ2-3
CASFKQGAGDTQYF,TGTGCCAGCTTTAAACAGGGGGCAGGAGATACGCAGTATTTT,few,TRBV28,TRBD1,TRBJ2-3
CASSPSASYEQYF,TGTGCCAGCAGTCCCTCTGCCTCCTACGAGCAGTACTTC,.,TRBV27,.,TRBJ2-7
CASSLAGAGDTQYF,TGTGCCAGCAGCTTAGCGGGGGCGGGGGATACGCAGTATTTT,few,TRBV7-8,.,TRBJ2-3
CAIKTILGAAINQPQHF,TGCGCCATCAAGACAATTCTGGGGGCGGCGATAAATCAGCCCCAGCATTTT,.,TRBV23-1,.,TRBJ1-5
CASKGTDTQYF,TGTGCCAGCAAGGGGACAGATACGCAGTATTTT,.,TRBV2,.,TRBJ2-3
CASSELDSPAASTDTQYF,TGTGCCAGCAGTGAACTGGACAGCCCGGCGGCTAGCACAGATACGCAGTATTTT,few,TRBV6-1,.,TRBJ2-3
CATPRPLTGELFF,TGTGCCACCCCGAGACCGCTCACCGGGGAGCTGTTTTTT,few,TRBV27,.,TRBJ2-2
CASSQRGSTDTQYF,TGTGCCAGCAGCCAGCGGGGTAGCACAGATACGCAGTATTTT,.,TRBV6-1,TRBD2,TRBJ2-3
CASIEAGHVGEQFF,TGCGCCAGCATTGAGGCGGGGCATGTCGGTGAGCAGTTCTTC,.,TRBV10-2,.,TRBJ2-1
CASSLKPGGEQYF,TGTGCCAGCAGCTTAAAGCCGGGAGGCGAGCAGTACTTC,.,TRBV7-3,TRBD2,TRBJ2-7
CASSLDTKSYTF,TGTGCCAGCAGCTTAGACACCAAAAGCTACACCTTC,few,TRBV7-9,.,TRBJ1-2
CASSFVGGGTEAFF,TGTGCCAGCAGCTTTGTAGGGGGCGGGACTGAAGCTTTCTTT,many,TRBV5-6,TRBD1,TRBJ1-1
CASSLGKLTDTQYF,TGTGCCAGCAGTTTGGGAAAACTTACAGATACGCAGTATTTT,.,TRBV28,.,TRBJ2-3